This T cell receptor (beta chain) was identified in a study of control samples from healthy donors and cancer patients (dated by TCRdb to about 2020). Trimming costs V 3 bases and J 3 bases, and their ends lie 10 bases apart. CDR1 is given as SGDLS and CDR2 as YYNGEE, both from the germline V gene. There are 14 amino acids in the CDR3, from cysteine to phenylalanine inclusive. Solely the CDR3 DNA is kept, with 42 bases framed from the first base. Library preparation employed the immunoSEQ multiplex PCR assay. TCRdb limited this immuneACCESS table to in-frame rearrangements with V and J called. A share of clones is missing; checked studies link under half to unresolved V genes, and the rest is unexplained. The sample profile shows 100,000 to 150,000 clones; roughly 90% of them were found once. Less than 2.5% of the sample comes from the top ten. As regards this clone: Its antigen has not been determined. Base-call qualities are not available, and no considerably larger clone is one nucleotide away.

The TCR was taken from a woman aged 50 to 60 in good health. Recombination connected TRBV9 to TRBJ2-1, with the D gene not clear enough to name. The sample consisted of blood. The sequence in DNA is TGTGCCAGCAGCGGCCCTAGTAGCTACAATGAGCAGTTCTTC. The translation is CASSGPSSYNEQFF.